These T cell receptor beta chains were read from a single sample in a study of HIV-infected children after antiretroviral therapy interruption. TCRdb recomputed calls from the 3' RACE reads with MiXCR, one row per CDR3 protein. The sample lists about 86,000 distinct CDR3 sequences, about 6.3% seen once, with roughly 1.1% in the top ten. The source was CD45RA+ CD4+ T cells from PBMCs, pooled from several time points, collected from a donor given antiretroviral therapy, either interrupted or continuous. The receptors were sampled from a pool of human donors with HIV. Both conserved end residues are part of each CDR3. A D gene is named only where the DNA matches it firmly. The size entry is marked missing in some rows and otherwise reads once, few, many or a size class.

TRBD1 many TRBJ1-1 TRBV4-2 CASSQGADRVRTEAFF TGTGCCAGCAGCCAGGGGGCGGACAGGGTGCGCACTGAAGCTTTCTTT
TRBD1 few TRBJ2-1 TRBV30 CAWSVLRRTRTGGTGNEQFF TGTGCCTGGAGTGTATTGAGAAGGACCCGGACAGGGGGCACAGGGAATGAGCAGTTCTTC
. . TRBJ1-3 TRBV29-1 CSVGESGNTIYF TGCAGCGTTGGGGAATCTGGAAACACCATATATTTT
. many TRBJ2-1 TRBV4-1 CASSPGLGGYAEQFF TGTGCCAGCAGCCCGGGACTGGGGGGATATGCTGAGCAGTTCTTC
. many TRBJ1-6 TRBV6-2/TRBV6-3 CASIGDSGNSPLHF TGTGCCAGCATCGGGGATTCGGGGAATTCACCCCTCCACTTT
. many TRBJ2-2 TRBV19 CASSPANTGELFF TGTGCCAGTAGTCCAGCGAACACCGGGGAGCTGTTTTTT
TRBD2 many TRBJ2-3 TRBV3-1 CASSRRTSRTLTDTQYF TGTGCCAGCAGCCGTCGGACTAGCAGAACCCTCACAGATACGCAGTATTTT
. few TRBJ2-2 TRBV11-2 CASSPPQGAGELFF TGTGCCAGCAGCCCGCCCCAGGGCGCCGGGGAGCTGTTTTTT
. many TRBJ2-7 TRBV10-3 CAISESRMSEQYF TGTGCCATCAGTGAGTCGAGGATGAGCGAGCAGTACTTC
. . TRBJ1-1 TRBV4-1 CASSQGVALWNTEAFF TGCGCCAGCAGCCAAGGTGTAGCCCTTTGGAACACTGAAGCTTTCTTT
. many TRBJ1-2 TRBV6-1 CASSEAGNYGYTF TGTGCCAGCAGTGAAGCGGGCAACTATGGCTACACCTTC
. many TRBJ1-1 TRBV19 CASRAQGIVFGGTEAFF TGTGCCAGTAGAGCGCAGGGGATCGTTTTTGGGGGTACTGAAGCTTTCTTT
. . TRBJ1-2 TRBV12-3/TRBV12-4 CASSPHRGRSGYTF TGTGCCAGCAGTCCCCACCGAGGACGGTCGGGCTACACCTTC
. . TRBJ1-2 TRBV20-1 CSAQAPVNYGYTF TGCAGTGCTCAGGCCCCAGTAAACTATGGCTACACCTTC
. many TRBJ2-3 TRBV7-2 CASSLGLSTDTQYF TGCGCCAGCAGCTTAGGCCTGAGCACAGATACGCAGTATTTT
TRBD2 many TRBJ2-6 TRBV20-1 CSASSSGSSGANVLTF TGCAGTGCTAGCTCCAGCGGGAGCTCTGGGGCCAACGTCCTGACTTTC
. few TRBJ2-1 TRBV6-4 CASRRSLSNEQFF TGTGCCAGCAGAAGGTCCCTCTCCAATGAGCAGTTCTTC
TRBD1 . TRBJ2-7 TRBV20-1 CSATRQGSSYEQYF TGCAGTGCTACAAGACAGGGGAGCTCCTACGAGCAGTACTTC
. many TRBJ1-2 TRBV12-3/TRBV12-4 CASSFARSYGYTF TGTGCCAGCAGTTTCGCTAGATCCTATGGCTACACCTTC
TRBD1 few TRBJ2-5 TRBV19 CASSMDRTETQYF TGTGCCAGTAGTATGGACAGGACGGAGACCCAGTACTTC
TRBD1 . TRBJ2-7 TRBV11-1 CASSSIPTGQGSYEQYF TGTGCCAGCAGCTCCATCCCGACAGGGCAAGGTTCCTACGAGCAGTACTTC
. many TRBJ2-1 TRBV19 CASSLFPLSEQFF TGTGCCAGTAGTCTCTTCCCCCTGAGTGAGCAGTTCTTC
. many TRBJ2-3 TRBV4-2 CASSQEIRPSTDTQYF TGTGCCAGCAGCCAAGAAATCAGGCCTAGCACAGATACGCAGTATTTT
. many TRBJ1-5 TRBV23-1 CASIGERTNHSNQPQHF TGCGCCAGCATCGGGGAGAGAACGAATCATAGCAATCAGCCCCAGCATTTT
. many TRBJ1-5 TRBV6-1 CASSEGRSNQPQHF TGTGCCAGCAGTGAAGGTCGTAGCAATCAGCCCCAGCATTTT
TRBD2 many TRBJ2-5 TRBV7-2 CASTRGTSGGYQETQYF TGTGCCAGCACCAGGGGCACTAGCGGGGGGTACCAAGAGACCCAGTACTTC
TRBD2 many TRBJ2-5 TRBV27 CASSFPSGGGLETQYF TGTGCCAGCAGTTTCCCCAGCGGGGGGGGATTGGAGACCCAGTACTTC
. many TRBJ2-1 TRBV27 CASSQGRKYNEQFF TGTGCCAGCAGTCAGGGACGGAAATACAATGAGCAGTTCTTC
TRBD1 few TRBJ2-7 TRBV28 CASSQRQGLTSYEQYF TGTGCCAGCAGTCAGAGACAGGGGCTAACCTCCTACGAGCAGTACTTC
. many TRBJ2-7 TRBV5-1 CASSSGTDEQYF TGCGCCAGCAGCTCCGGGACGGACGAGCAGTACTTC
. many TRBJ2-3 TRBV12-3/TRBV12-4 CASRPGPSTDTQYF TGTGCCAGCAGGCCGGGACCCAGCACAGATACGCAGTATTTT
. . TRBJ2-7 TRBV4-2 CASSQADSVEQYF TGTGCCAGCAGCCAAGCGGACAGTGTCGAGCAGTACTTC
TRBD1 many TRBJ2-1 TRBV25-1 CASMGQGNNEQFF TGTGCCAGCATGGGACAGGGCAACAATGAGCAGTTCTTC
. many TRBJ2-3 TRBV5-1 CASSLNGDYTDTQYF TGCGCCAGCAGCTTGAATGGAGACTACACAGATACGCAGTATTTT
. many TRBJ1-4 TRBV29-1 CSVVAGSNEKLFF TGCAGCGTTGTAGCCGGGTCTAATGAAAAACTGTTTTTT
TRBD1 many TRBJ2-3 TRBV5-1 CASSENRGYLDTQYF TGCGCCAGCAGTGAGAACAGGGGGTACTTAGATACGCAGTATTTT
TRBD2 few TRBJ2-1 TRBV6-5 CASSYESLAGESSYNEQFF TGTGCCAGCAGTTACGAGTCGCTAGCGGGGGAAAGCTCCTACAATGAGCAGTTCTTC
. many TRBJ2-7 TRBV11-2 CASSLVYRWEQYF TGTGCCAGCAGCTTAGTCTACCGGTGGGAGCAGTACTTC
. many TRBJ1-4 TRBV20-1 CSARDEKLFF TGCAGTGCTAGAGATGAAAAACTGTTTTTT
. many TRBJ2-7 TRBV28 CASSSSVISEQYF TGTGCCAGCAGTTCATCGGTTATATCCGAGCAGTACTTC
. many TRBJ2-1 TRBV12-3/TRBV12-4 CASSLAFRGVQFF TGTGCCAGCAGTTTAGCCTTCAGGGGAGTGCAGTTCTTC
TRBD1 many TRBJ2-3 TRBV29-1 CSVLLSGQGPDTQYF TGCAGCGTTCTCCTGTCGGGACAGGGGCCAGATACGCAGTATTTT
TRBD1 many TRBJ1-2 TRBV9 CASSAGTATSYGYTF TGTGCCAGCAGCGCCGGGACAGCAACTTCCTATGGCTACACCTTC
. . TRBJ2-6 TRBV4-2 CASSQDGGGANVLTF TGTGCCAGCAGCCAAGATGGGGGTGGTGCCAACGTCCTGACTTTC
TRBD1 many TRBJ2-7 TRBV7-6 CASSSDRGNYEQYF TGTGCCAGCAGCTCAGACAGGGGTAACTACGAGCAGTACTTC
TRBD2 many TRBJ2-5 TRBV11-2 CASSLSVARGVGAQYF TGTGCCAGCAGCTTATCGGTCGCGCGGGGGGTCGGGGCCCAGTACTTC
. . TRBJ2-5 TRBV7-9 CASSTRVYETQYF TGTGCCAGCAGCACCAGGGTGTACGAGACCCAGTACTTC
. many TRBJ2-1 TRBV29-1 CSVGRTNNEQFF TGCAGCGTTGGGCGCACAAACAATGAGCAGTTCTTC
. few TRBJ1-1 TRBV12-3/TRBV12-4 CASSFSNQNTEAFF TGTGCCAGCAGTTTTTCGAACCAGAACACTGAAGCTTTCTTT
. . TRBJ1-3 TRBV2 CASGATGVGGNTIYF TGTGCCAGCGGGGCGACGGGGGTAGGAGGAAACACCATATATTTT
TRBD2 many TRBJ2-7 TRBV10-3 CAISNPTSGTSYEQYF TGTGCCATCAGCAACCCGACTAGCGGGACCTCCTACGAGCAGTACTTC
. many TRBJ1-2 TRBV29-1 CSVGEAGEGYTF TGCAGCGTGGGGGAGGCAGGGGAAGGCTACACCTTC